This TCR beta chain was retrieved from a study of blood T cell repertoires in COVID-19 (dated by TCRdb to 2018 to 2020). A note on the overall study: The collaborator samples originated in the United States, Italy and Spain and spanned the acute and convalescent phases of COVID-19. The material from the prospective study consisted of cDNA or gDNA derived from T cells, B-cell-depleted T cells, or PBMCs. Subjects who had been exposed to COVID-19, were actively infected with it, or had recovered from it provided the deeply sampled blood TCRbeta repertoires that made up the dataset. The repertoires were released in a freely available public database meant as a resource for research on the immune response to SARS-CoV-2. Samples came from the ongoing ImmuneRACE study (first 160 participants) plus 1,254 subjects from 6 global collaborators. Sample metadata almost always included a de-identified subject ID, COVID-19 status, age in years and sex. Where available, HLA class I and class II types were obtained from metadata supplied by the sample provider rather than from assay-based typing. Points the paper makes about the study in general: The amount of clinical and demographic metadata varied by source and participant and was provided uncurated.

Regarding this clone: Its antigen remains undetermined. No qualities accompany the bases; no much larger clone lies one base away. Within the sample, other DNA sequences also encode this same CDR3.

CDR1 SGHKS and CDR2 YYEKEE were looked up in the germline V gene (reference sequence). Its CDR3 holds 16 amino acids, cysteine through phenylalanine. Only the CDR3 DNA stays, 48 bases, in frame from base 1. V is trimmed back by 0 bases and J by 1 base, and the junction contains 1 base that no gene match accounts for. Participants in the prospective study were aged roughly 18 to 89 years, lived in about two dozen United States geographic areas, and enrolled through a virtual design. In the prospective study, cohorts were assigned on the basis of participant-reported clinical history obtained from a screening survey and a study questionnaire. Exposed participants had been in contact with someone with a PCR-confirmed or clinician-diagnosed COVID-19 case within 2 weeks of study entry. Mobile phlebotomists in the prospective study collected whole blood, serum and a nasopharyngeal or oropharyngeal swab from every participant. Over a roughly two-month period, participants in the prospective study had the option of providing additional blood draws and questionnaires. Blood samples from the prospective study were shipped frozen or at room temperature prior to DNA extraction.

TCRbeta CDR3 regions were amplified from genomic DNA using the immunoSEQ Assay, a bias-controlled multiplex PCR. The authors' analysis ran thus. Within the assay, amplification of reference gene primers was used to estimate how many nucleated cells each sample contained. Sequence reads were collapsed and filtered to measure the absolute abundance of every unique TCRbeta CDR3 rearrangement. Productive Simpson clonality was computed per sample as the square root of Simpson's diversity index over productive rearrangements. TCRdb obtained this table from immuneACCESS and retained in-frame rearrangements with V and J assigned. These tables miss some clones; where compared with another copy, unresolved V genes account for less than half of the shortfall, and the remainder is unexplained. D and trimming were read from the DNA, whereas the V and J calls and clone size are those reported in that table. This sample has 350,000 to 450,000 clones in its table, and about 88% of those were observed once. 1.4% of the sample rests with the top ten.

The sequence derives from a woman aged 18-35 years who had been exposed to COVID-19. The V and J segments used are TRBV5-5 and TRBJ1-5; 10 central nucleotides agree with TRBD1. Source material: PBMCs or T cells enriched from blood (not recorded which). The CDR3 in this case is CASSLGQGASNQPQHF. The nucleotide sequence reads TGTGCCAGCAGCTTGGGACAGGGGGCCAGCAATCAGCCCCAGCATTTT.